What follows are 7 T cell receptor beta chains derived from one specimen sequenced in a study of T cell changes during pregnancy in multiple sclerosis (dated by TCRdb to between 2019 and 2020). The method behind the library was the immunoSEQ multiplex PCR assay. TCRdb's version of the immuneACCESS table is confined to in-frame rearrangements and falls short of the full clone set. An unresolved V gene accounts for under half of the shortfall where checked; the remainder is of unknown origin. This sample gives approximately 100,000 clones in total; around 90% of them show up just once. Jointly, the top ten make up 1% to 1.5% of the sample. The material was peripheral blood, obtained in the second trimester of pregnancy. The receptors were sampled from a female donor with multiple sclerosis, enrolled in a pregnancy study.

This chain uses TRBV29-1 with TRBJ2-6; D is ambiguous. Germline CDR1 and CDR2: SQVTM and ANQGSEA. The V end was cut by 1 base, the J end by 8 bases, with 9 bases between. The CDR3 runs 13 residues. CDR3 coding DNA: TGCAGCGTTGAAGTACTCAGGCCCAACGTCCTGACTTTC. Residues: CSVEVLRPNVLTF.

This clone occurred a few times. V usage is TRBV5-1 and J usage is TRBJ2-5; tentative D call: TRBD2 (6 bases). V was clipped by 0 bases and J by 3 bases, with 12 bases between them. The CDR3 loop spans 15 amino acids. CDR1 SGHRS and CDR2 YFSETQ come from the germline V gene. In DNA, the CDR3 is TGCGCCAGCAGCTTGGAGGGTAGCGGTGAAGAGACCCAGTACTTC. As protein: CASSLEGSGEETQYF.

The chain links TRBV30 to TRBJ1-5, with D uncertain. Germline V gene lookup returns CDR1 GTSNPN and CDR2 SVGIG (reference sequence). The length of the CDR3 is 14 residues. Trimming took off 3 bases at V and 1 base at J, with 10 bases between the two ends. CDR3: CAWRNLGSNQPQHF. CDR3 nucleotide sequence: TGTGCCTGGAGGAACTTGGGCAGCAATCAGCCCCAGCATTTT.

The V gene is TRBV9, the J gene TRBJ1-3; the D is unclear. V lost 3 bases, J lost 4 bases, and 17 bases lay in between. The germline V gene encodes CDR1 SGDLS and CDR2 YYNGEE. This CDR3 is built from 16 residues. CDR3 sequence: CASSAALGPSGNTIYF. The CDR3 DNA follows: TGTGCCAGCAGCGCCGCCCTGGGTCCTAGCGGAAACACCATATATTTT.

The chain recombines TRBV11-1 with TRBJ2-1; maybe TRBD1 (6 bases). The CDR3 runs to 14 residues. Trimming pared 5 bases from V and 6 bases from J, leaving 14 bases between. From germline, CDR1 is SGHAT and CDR2 FQDESV (reference sequence). The CDR3: CASSPPGQFNEQFF. The CDR3 bases are TGTGCCAGCAGCCCACCTGGACAGTTCAATGAGCAGTTCTTC. Full variable domain (missing parts from reference TRBV11-1 and TRBJ2-1): EAEVAQSPRYKITEKSQAVAFWCDPISGHATLYWYRQILGQGPELLVQFQDESVVDDSQLPKDRFSAERLKGVDSTLKIQPAELGDSAMYLCASSPPGQFNEQFFGPGTRLTVL.

This sequence joins TRBV7-8 and TRBJ1-1, with TRBD1 identical over 11 bases. Looked up from germline, CDR1 is SGHVS and CDR2 is FQNEAQ. This CDR3 region has 16 residues. Trimming removed 5 bases from V and 5 bases from J; junction bases left unmatched: 10. Here the CDR3 reads CASSAGQGARRTEAFF. As DNA, the CDR3 is TGTGCCAGCAGCGCCGGACAGGGGGCGCGTCGAACTGAAGCTTTCTTT.

This clone showed up just once. This chain joins TRBV9 and TRBJ2-2, with 11 bases matching TRBD2. This CDR3 has 16 residues. CDR1 and CDR2 (germline): SGDLS, YYNGEE. J was trimmed by 1 base and V by 4 bases; bases with no gene match: 3. The CDR3 coding sequence is TGTGCCAGCAGCATCGGGACTAGCGGGAACACCGGGGAGCTGTTTTTT. Translating it yields CASSIGTSGNTGELFF.